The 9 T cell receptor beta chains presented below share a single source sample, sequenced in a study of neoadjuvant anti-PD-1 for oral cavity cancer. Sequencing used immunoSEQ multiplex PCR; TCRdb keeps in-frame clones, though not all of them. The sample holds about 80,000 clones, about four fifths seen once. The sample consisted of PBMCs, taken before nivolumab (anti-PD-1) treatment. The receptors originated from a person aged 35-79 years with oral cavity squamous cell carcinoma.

The CDR3 DNA reads as TGTGCCAGCAGCTACTCCGGGACCGTCCCCTACAATGAGCAGTTCTTC. Encoded protein: CASSYSGTVPYNEQFF. The rearrangement links TRBV5-4 to TRBJ2-1; D is tentatively TRBD1 or TRBD2 (5 bases each). This CDR3 has 16 residues. Trimming shortened V by 3 bases and J by 2 bases, and 15 bases separated the two germline ends. The germline CDR1 and CDR2 sequences are SGHNT and YYREEE (reference sequence). Full variable domain (rest looked up from reference TRBV5-4 and TRBJ2-1): ETGVTQSPTHLIKTRGQQVTLRCSSQSGHNTVSWYQQALGQGPQFIFQYYREEENGRGNFPPRFSGLQFPNYSSELNVNALELDDSALYLCASSYSGTVPYNEQFFGPGTRLTVL.

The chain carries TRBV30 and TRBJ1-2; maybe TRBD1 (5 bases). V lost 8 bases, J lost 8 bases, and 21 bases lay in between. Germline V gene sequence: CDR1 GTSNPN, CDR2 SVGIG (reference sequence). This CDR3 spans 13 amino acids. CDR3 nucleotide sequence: TGTGCCCTAGCGGGGGAACAAGCCATCGGCTACACCTTC. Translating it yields CALAGEQAIGYTF.

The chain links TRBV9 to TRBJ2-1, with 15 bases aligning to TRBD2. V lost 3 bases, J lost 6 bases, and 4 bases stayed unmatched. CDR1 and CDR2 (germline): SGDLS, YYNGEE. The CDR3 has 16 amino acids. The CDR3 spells CASSAGLAGGSNEQFF. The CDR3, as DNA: TGTGCCAGCAGCGCTGGACTAGCGGGAGGGAGCAATGAGCAGTTCTTC.

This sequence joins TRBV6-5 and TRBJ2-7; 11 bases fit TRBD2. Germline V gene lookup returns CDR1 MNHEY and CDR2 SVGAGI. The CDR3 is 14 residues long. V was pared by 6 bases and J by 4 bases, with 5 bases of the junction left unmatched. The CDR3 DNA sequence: TGTGCCAGCAGAGGACTAGCGGGCCTGTACGAGCAGTACTTC. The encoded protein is CASRGLAGLYEQYF.

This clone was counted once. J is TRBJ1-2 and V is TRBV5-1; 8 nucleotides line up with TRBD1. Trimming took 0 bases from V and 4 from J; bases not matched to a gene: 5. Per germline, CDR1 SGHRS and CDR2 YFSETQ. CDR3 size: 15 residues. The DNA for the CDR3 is TGCGCCAGCAGCTTGGGTCAGGGGGCTTTCTATGGCTACACCTTC. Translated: CASSLGQGAFYGYTF.

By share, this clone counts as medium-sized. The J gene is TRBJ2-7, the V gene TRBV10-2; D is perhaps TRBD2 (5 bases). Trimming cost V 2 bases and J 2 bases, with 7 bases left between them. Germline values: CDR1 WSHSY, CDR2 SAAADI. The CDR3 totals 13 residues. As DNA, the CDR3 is TGCGCCAGCAGTGAGCAGCGGCCCTACGAGCAGTACTTC. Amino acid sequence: CASSEQRPYEQYF.

The DNA of the CDR3 is TGTGCCAGCAGTTCGCGACAGGGTAGCAATCAGCCCCAGCATTTT. Translated: CASSSRQGSNQPQHF. The chain recombines TRBV6-6 with TRBJ1-5; 7 nucleotides line up with TRBD1. The CDR3 length is 15 residues. CDR1 is MNHNY, CDR2 SVGAGI, per germline (reference sequence). V lost 4 bases and J lost 0; bases outside the gene matches: 3.

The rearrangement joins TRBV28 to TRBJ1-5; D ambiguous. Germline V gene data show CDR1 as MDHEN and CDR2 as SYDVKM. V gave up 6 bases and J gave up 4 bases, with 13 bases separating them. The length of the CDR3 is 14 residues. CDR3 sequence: CASSPALGNQPQHF. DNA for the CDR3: TGTGCCAGCAGCCCCGCGTTAGGGAATCAGCCCCAGCATTTT.

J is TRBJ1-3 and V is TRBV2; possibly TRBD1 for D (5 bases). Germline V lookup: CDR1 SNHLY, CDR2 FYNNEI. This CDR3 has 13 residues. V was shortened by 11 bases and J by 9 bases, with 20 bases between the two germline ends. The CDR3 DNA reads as TGTGCCCTCGGGGCCGAATCGGCGGGCACCATATATTTT. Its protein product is CALGAESAGTIYF.